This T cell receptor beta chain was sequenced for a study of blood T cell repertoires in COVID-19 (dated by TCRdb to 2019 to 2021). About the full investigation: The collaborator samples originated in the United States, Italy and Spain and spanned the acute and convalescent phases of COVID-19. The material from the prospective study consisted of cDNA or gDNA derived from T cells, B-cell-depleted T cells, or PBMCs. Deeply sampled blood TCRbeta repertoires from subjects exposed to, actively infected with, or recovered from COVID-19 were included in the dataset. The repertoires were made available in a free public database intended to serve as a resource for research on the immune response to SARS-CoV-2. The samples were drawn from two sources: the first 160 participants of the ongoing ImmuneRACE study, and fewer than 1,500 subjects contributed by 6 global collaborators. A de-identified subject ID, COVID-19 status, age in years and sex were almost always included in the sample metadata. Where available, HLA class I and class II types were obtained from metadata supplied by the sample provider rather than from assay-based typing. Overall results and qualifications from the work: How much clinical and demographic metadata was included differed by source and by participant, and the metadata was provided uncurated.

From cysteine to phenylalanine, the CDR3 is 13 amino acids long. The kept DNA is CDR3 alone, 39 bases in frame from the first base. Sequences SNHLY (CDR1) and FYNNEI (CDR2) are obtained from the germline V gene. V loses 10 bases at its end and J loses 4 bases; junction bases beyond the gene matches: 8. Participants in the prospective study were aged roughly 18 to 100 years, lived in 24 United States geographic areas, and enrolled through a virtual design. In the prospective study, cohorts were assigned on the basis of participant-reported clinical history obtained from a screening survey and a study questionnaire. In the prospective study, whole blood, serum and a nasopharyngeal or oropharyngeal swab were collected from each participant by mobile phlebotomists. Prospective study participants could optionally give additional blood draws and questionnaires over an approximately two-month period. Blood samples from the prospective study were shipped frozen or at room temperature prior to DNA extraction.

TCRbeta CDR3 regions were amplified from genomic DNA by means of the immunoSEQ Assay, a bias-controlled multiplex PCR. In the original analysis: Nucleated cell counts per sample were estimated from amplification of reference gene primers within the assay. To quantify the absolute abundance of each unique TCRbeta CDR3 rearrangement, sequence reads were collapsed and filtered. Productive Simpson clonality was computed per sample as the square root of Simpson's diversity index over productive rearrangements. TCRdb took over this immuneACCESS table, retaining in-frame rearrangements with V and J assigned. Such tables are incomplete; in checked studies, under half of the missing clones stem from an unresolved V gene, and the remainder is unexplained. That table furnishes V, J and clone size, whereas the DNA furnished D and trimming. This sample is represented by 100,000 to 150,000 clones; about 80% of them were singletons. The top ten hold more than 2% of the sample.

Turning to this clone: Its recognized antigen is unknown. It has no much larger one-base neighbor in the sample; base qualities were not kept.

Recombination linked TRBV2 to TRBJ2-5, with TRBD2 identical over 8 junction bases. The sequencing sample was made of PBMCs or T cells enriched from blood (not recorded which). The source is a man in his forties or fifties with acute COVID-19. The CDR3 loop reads CATRREEGETQYF. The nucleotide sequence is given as TGTGCCACCCGGCGGGAGGAGGGAGAGACCCAGTACTTC.